The 26 T cell receptor beta chains in this list originate from one sample, sequenced in a study of siplizumab effects on memory and regulatory T cells. Profiled with immunoSEQ multiplex PCR; TCRdb holds only in-frame clones, not every one. The sample has about 100,000 clones; approximately 94% are singletons. The source material was non-Treg CD4+ T cells sorted from blood. Source of these receptors: a human donor in good health.

The chain couples TRBV14 to TRBJ2-4, with TRBD2 matching 11 bases. The V segment lost 0 bases and the J segment 3 bases; nucleotides outside the gene matches: 7. This CDR3 has 18 amino acids. Germline V gene sequence: CDR1 SGHDN, CDR2 FVKESK. The CDR3 DNA reads as TGTGCCAGCAGCCAAGAAGGGGCTAGCGGGAGGCTCAAAAACATTCAGTACTTC. Protein sequence: CASSQEGASGRLKNIQYF.

The chain combines TRBV7-9 with TRBJ2-7, with no clear D. From germline, CDR1 is SEHNR and CDR2 FQNEAQ (reference sequence). Trimming shortened V by 1 base and J by 5 bases, and 18 bases separated the two germline ends. This CDR3 has 16 amino acids. CDR3 bases: TGTGCCAGCAGCTTAGGAGAAGGACGGTTTTTGGACGAGCAGTACTTC. It codes for CASSLGEGRFLDEQYF.

V is TRBV19 and J is TRBJ2-2, with D possibly TRBD1 on 5 matching bases. CDR1 and CDR2 from the germline V gene are LNHDA and SQIVND (reference sequence). The CDR3 spans 14 residues. The germline V and J ends were trimmed by 4 bases and 0 bases, with 6 bases remaining between them. The CDR3 is CASSTGSNTGELFF. DNA of the CDR3: TGTGCCAGTAGTACAGGGTCGAACACCGGGGAGCTGTTTTTT.

The chain couples TRBV7-9 to TRBJ1-2; D remains ambiguous. Trimming pared 5 bases from V and 7 bases from J, leaving 8 bases between. Germline CDR1 reads SEHNR; CDR2 reads FQNEAQ (reference sequence). This CDR3 region has 11 residues. The CDR3 here is CASSPDLGYTF. The CDR3 DNA is TGTGCCAGCAGCCCTGACCTTGGCTACACCTTC. Filled out from reference TRBV7-9 and TRBJ1-2, the complete variable domain reads DTGVSQNPRHKITKRGQNVTFRCDPISEHNRLYWYRQTLGQGPEFLTYFQNEAQLEKSRLLSDRFSAERPKGSFSTLEIQRTEQGDSAMYLCASSPDLGYTFGSGTRLTVV.

This clone came up a few times. The V call is TRBV18, the J call TRBJ2-3; the match to TRBD2 covers 9 bases. The CDR3 sequence is 18 residues long. With V trimmed by 2 bases and J by 5 bases, 14 bases remained unmatched. Germline V gives CDR1 KGHSH, CDR2 LQKENI. The CDR3 reads CASSPLALREGQVDTQYF. DNA for the CDR3: TGTGCCAGCTCACCATTGGCTTTGCGGGAGGGCCAGGTAGATACGCAGTATTTT.

This clone was recorded a few times. The chain joins TRBV19 to TRBJ1-3; no definite D call. Germline CDR1 is LNHDA and CDR2 is SQIVND (reference sequence). With 3 bases removed from V and 1 base from J, the gap between germline ends came to 19 bases. CDR3 length: 18 residues. This CDR3 is CASSMESAYSLSGNTIYF. The CDR3 coding sequence is TGTGCCAGTAGTATGGAGTCGGCTTACTCCTTATCTGGAAACACCATATATTTT. Combining the CDR3 with reference TRBV19 and TRBJ1-3 gives the whole variable domain DGGITQSPKYLFRKEGQNVTLSCEQNLNHDAMYWYRQDPGQGLRLIYYSQIVNDFQKGDIAEGYSVSREKKESFPLTVTSAQKNPTAFYLCASSMESAYSLSGNTIYFGEGSWLTVV.

This clone was observed a handful of times. This chain joins TRBV9 and TRBJ1-1; D gene ambiguous. The CDR3 extends over 14 amino acids. Germline loops: CDR1 SGDLS, CDR2 YYNGEE. The ends were cut back, 0 bases at V and 1 base at J, with 7 bases in the middle. The DNA of the CDR3 is TGTGCCAGCAGCGTAGATAGTACGAACACTGAAGCTTTCTTT. It codes for CASSVDSTNTEAFF.

The V call is TRBV19, the J call TRBJ1-3; no reliable D call. Germline values: CDR1 LNHDA, CDR2 SQIVND (reference sequence). CDR3 length: 12 amino acids. Trimming took 7 bases from V and 2 from J, leaving 6 bases between them. CDR3 bases: TGTGCCAGTATCGGGGCTGGAAACACCATATATTTT. This codes for CASIGAGNTIYF.

The chain employs TRBV6-5 and TRBJ2-7; TRBD2 might be the D (5 bases). Germline V gives CDR1 MNHEY, CDR2 SVGAGI. The CDR3 spans 11 residues. The ends were cut back, 2 bases at V and 8 bases at J, with 7 bases in the middle. The CDR3 nucleotides are TGTGCCAGCAGTTACGCCGGGAAGCAGTACTTC. Translated, it gives CASSYAGKQYF.

This chain uses TRBV7-3 with TRBJ2-1, with 10 bases identical to TRBD2. Per germline, CDR1 SGHTA and CDR2 FQGTGA. CDR3 size: 17 residues. The V and J ends lost 0 bases and 7 bases, in that order; junction bases with no gene match: 9. This CDR3 is CASSLTPTSGDPNEQFF. The CDR3 DNA reads as TGTGCCAGCAGCTTAACACCTACTAGCGGGGACCCTAATGAGCAGTTCTTC.

V usage is TRBV9 and J usage is TRBJ1-4; 8 bases align to TRBD1. The CDR3 length is 15 residues. Germline lookup yields CDR1 SGDLS and CDR2 YYNGEE. Trimming took 4 bases from V and 5 from J; bases not matched to a gene: 7. The CDR3 DNA sequence: TGTGCCAGCAGCACCCGGACAGGGAGAAATGAAAAACTGTTTTTT. Translating gives CASSTRTGRNEKLFF.

This clone showed up just once. J is TRBJ1-6 and V is TRBV5-1, with TRBD1 as a possible D gene (6 bases). Trimming removed 4 bases from V and 13 bases from J, with 21 bases in between. This CDR3 is built from 15 residues. Per the germline V gene, CDR1 is SGHRS and CDR2 is YFSETQ. CDR3: CASSRNQGPKDPLHF. As DNA, the CDR3 is TGCGCCAGCAGCCGAAACCAGGGGCCTAAGGATCCCCTCCACTTT.

The chain uses TRBV28 and TRBJ2-1; 10 bases align to TRBD1. Unmatched junction bases numbered 9, after V lost 6 bases and J lost 4 bases. This CDR3 is built from 16 residues. Germline V gene data show CDR1 as MDHEN and CDR2 as SYDVKM. The CDR3, as DNA: TGTGCCAGCAGGATTACCGGGGACAGGGGTTACAATGAGCAGTTCTTC. Its protein is CASRITGDRGYNEQFF.

The genes are TRBV5-8 and TRBJ2-1; 10 bases are a match to TRBD2. The CDR3 covers 15 residues. CDR1 is SGHTS and CDR2 is YDEGEE in the germline V gene. Trimming at V came to 0 bases and at J to 7 bases, leaving 4 bases not matched to a gene. Here the CDR3 DNA reads TGTGCCAGCAGCTTGGCCGGACTAGCGGTGAATGAGCAGTTCTTC. Translated: CASSLAGLAVNEQFF.

The rearrangement links TRBV28 to TRBJ1-5; no firm D call. The CDR3 loop spans 14 amino acids. Germline V gene data show CDR1 as MDHEN and CDR2 as SYDVKM. V was pared by 8 bases and J by 4 bases, with 15 bases between. In DNA, the CDR3 is TGTGCCAGCGGTCCCCAACTGGGGAATCAGCCCCAGCATTTT. Residues: CASGPQLGNQPQHF. The full variable domain, completed using reference TRBV28 and TRBJ1-5, is DVKVTQSSRYLVKRTGEKVFLECVQDMDHENMFWYRQDPGLGLRLIYFSYDVKMKEKGDIPEGYSVSREKKERFSLILESASTNQTSMYLCASGPQLGNQPQHFGDGTRLSIL.

The rearrangement links TRBV21-1 to TRBJ2-1. TRBV21-1 is noted as a pseudogene. The CDR3 length is 16 residues. For the CDR3, the DNA is TGTGCCAGCAGCACCCAGGACCGGAGCTCCTACAATGAGCAGTTCTTC. This sequence encodes CASSTQDRSSYNEQFF.

The chain has TRBV6-1 and TRBJ2-1; 8 bases fit TRBD1. Germline CDR1 reads MNHNS; CDR2 reads SASEGT. This CDR3 region has 12 residues. V lost 6 bases to trimming and J lost 12 bases; unmatched junction nucleotides: 7. CDR3: CASSQDRGGQFF. For the CDR3, the DNA is TGTGCCAGCAGCCAAGACAGGGGCGGGCAGTTCTTC.

The V and J genes are TRBV11-1 and TRBJ2-1; tentatively, D is TRBD2 (5 bases). Germline CDR1 reads SGHAT; CDR2 reads FQDESV (reference sequence). Deletions cut 4 bases from V and 6 bases from J, with 13 bases between. The CDR3 length is 14 residues. For the CDR3, the DNA is TGTGCCAGCAGCTCGACTACAATAGCCAATGAGCAGTTCTTC. Encoded protein: CASSSTTIANEQFF.

This chain joins TRBV7-3 and TRBJ2-2; 9 bases line up with TRBD1. Germline V gives CDR1 SGHTA, CDR2 FQGTGA. Trimming cost V 4 bases and J 4 bases; bases outside gene matches: 7. The CDR3 runs 16 residues. The CDR3 coding sequence is TGTGCCAGCAGCTCTGGACAGGGGAGGGGCACCGGGGAGCTGTTTTTT. It yields the protein CASSSGQGRGTGELFF.

J is TRBJ2-3 and V is TRBV11-3, with unresolved D. Germline V gene sequence: CDR1 SGHNT, CDR2 YENEEA. V was shortened by 1 base and J by 4 bases, with 9 bases between the two germline ends. The CDR3 loop spans 14 amino acids. CDR3 region: CASSLGRSSDTQYF. The CDR3 DNA sequence: TGTGCCAGCAGCTTAGGAAGATCTTCAGATACGCAGTATTTT.

J is TRBJ1-1 and V is TRBV19; TRBD1 is a possible D gene (6 bases). CDR3 size: 17 residues. The V end lost 5 bases, the J end lost 0 bases, and 19 bases lay between the germline ends. Germline CDR1 LNHDA, CDR2 SQIVND (reference sequence). CDR3 amino acids: CASSVRTKTGVNTEAFF. The CDR3, as DNA: TGTGCCAGTAGTGTCCGAACAAAGACAGGCGTGAACACTGAAGCTTTCTTT. Filled out from reference TRBV19 and TRBJ1-1, the complete variable domain reads DGGITQSPKYLFRKEGQNVTLSCEQNLNHDAMYWYRQDPGQGLRLIYYSQIVNDFQKGDIAEGYSVSREKKESFPLTVTSAQKNPTAFYLCASSVRTKTGVNTEAFFGQGTRLTVV.

CDR3 sequence reads: CASSEDRQSYEQYF. The CDR3 bases are TGTGCCAGCAGTGAAGACCGACAGTCCTACGAGCAGTACTTC. The chain links TRBV6-1 to TRBJ2-7, with D possibly matching TRBD1 (5 bases). V lost 1 base and J 1 base, leaving 8 bases between the germline ends. Germline-derived CDR1 and CDR2 are MNHNS and SASEGT. CDR3 length equals 14 residues.

Only a few counts were recorded for this clone. The chain is built from TRBV7-3 and TRBJ2-3, with 13 bases fitting TRBD2. The CDR3 is made up of 16 amino acids. The junction had 2 bases not matched to a gene; V was cut back by 4 bases and J by 1 base. The germline V gene has CDR1 SGHTA and CDR2 FQGTGA. CDR3: CASSSGTSGGTDTQYF. The CDR3 nucleotides are TGTGCCAGCAGCTCCGGGACTAGCGGGGGCACAGATACGCAGTATTTT.

The rearrangement links TRBV21-1 to TRBJ1-4. TRBV21-1 is listed as a pseudogene. This CDR3 region has 12 residues. CDR3 amino acids: CAKGGSNEKLFF. CDR3 nucleotide sequence: TGTGCCAAGGGGGGCAGTAATGAAAAACTGTTTTTT.

This clone came up once. The J gene is TRBJ2-5, the V gene TRBV2; no definite D call. Trimming shortened V by 3 bases and J by 7 bases, and 9 bases separated the two germline ends. The CDR3 has 12 residues. The germline gives CDR1 SNHLY, CDR2 FYNNEI. The CDR3 nucleotides read TGTGCCAGCAGTGAGTCGGGTCGGACCCAGTACTTC. Amino acids: CASSESGRTQYF.

V is TRBV2 and J is TRBJ1-1; no clear D. Germline loops: CDR1 SNHLY, CDR2 FYNNEI. CDR3 length: 12 amino acids. V lost 4 bases to trimming and J lost 11 bases, with 14 bases between them. CDR3 bases: TGTGCCAGCAGTGGCGGGGAGCTACGGGCTTTCTTT. Its translation is CASSGGELRAFF.